This TCR beta chain came from a study of T cell repertoires in cytomegalovirus infection (dated by TCRdb to 2018 to 2020). Looking at the study overall: Because public TCR beta signatures pointed to carriage of CMV infection together with the matching HLA type, the HLA type of each donor mattered for the analysis.

From a lookup of the germline V gene, CDR1 and CDR2 are SGHTA and FQGNSA. The trim is 5 bases for V and 0 bases for J, with a gap of 14 bases between the germline ends. From the cysteine through the phenylalanine, the CDR3 covers 17 amino acids. The sequence is cut down to CDR3 DNA, 51 bases in frame from base 1. Sequencing was performed on an Illumina HiSeq 1500. Using fastp at Q25 and MiXCR, TCRdb reprocessed the public reads and kept productive beta chains. Rows with one shared CDR3 protein collapse into an entry with the most common genes and DNA. Counted in this sample were roughly 140,000 distinct CDR3 sequences; 23% of them appeared once. The ten biggest clones cover 9.5% to 12% of the sample. The paper's findings and limits, for the study overall: The ex vivo response was dominated by HLA-C-restricted CMV-specific TCR beta clonotypes, which also provided the single most frequent clonotype in two of eight donors. In both this cohort and an independent approximately 350-donor cohort, the cumulative frequency of public TCR beta family members distinguished carriers of CMV infection plus the relevant HLA type.

This clonotype was observed many times. Its antigen remains unidentified. No clone much larger than this one lies a single base away; base qualities are absent. The specimen was PBMCs. This sequence uses TRBV7-2 and TRBJ2-6; TRBD2 is possibly the D segment (5 matching bases). The sequence was collected from a human donor in good health (CMV status not recorded). Some clones in this sample may be carry-over from other donors' samples. The CDR3 protein is CASSDYSWYSGANVLTF. The DNA reads as follows: TGTGCCAGCAGCGACTACTCGTGGTACTCTGGGGCCAACGTCCTGACTTTC.